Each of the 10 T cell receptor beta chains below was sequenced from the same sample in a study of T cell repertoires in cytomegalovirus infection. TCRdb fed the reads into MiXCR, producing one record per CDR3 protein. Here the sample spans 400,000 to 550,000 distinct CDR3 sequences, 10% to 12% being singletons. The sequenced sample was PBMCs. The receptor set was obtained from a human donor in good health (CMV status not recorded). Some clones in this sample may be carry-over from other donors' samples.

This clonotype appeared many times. CDR3 region: CASSSGTGVGNEQFF. CDR3 nucleotide sequence: TGCGCCAGCAGTTCCGGGACAGGGGTTGGCAATGAGCAGTTCTTC. The V gene is TRBV5-1, the J gene TRBJ2-1, with 10 bases matching TRBD1. The CDR3 is 15 amino acids. The J segment lost 6 bases and the V segment lost 5 bases, leaving 8 bases of the junction unmatched. Per the germline V gene, CDR1 is SGHRS and CDR2 is YFSETQ.

CDR3 bases: TGCGCCAGCAGGGGCAGGGAAGGGCCCCAGCATTTT. Translated, it gives CASRGREGPQHF. The chain uses TRBV5-1 and TRBJ1-5, with a possible D match to TRBD1 (5 bases). Trimming pared 5 bases from V and 9 bases from J, leaving 12 bases between. The CDR3 has 12 amino acids. Germline V gives CDR1 SGHRS, CDR2 YFSETQ.

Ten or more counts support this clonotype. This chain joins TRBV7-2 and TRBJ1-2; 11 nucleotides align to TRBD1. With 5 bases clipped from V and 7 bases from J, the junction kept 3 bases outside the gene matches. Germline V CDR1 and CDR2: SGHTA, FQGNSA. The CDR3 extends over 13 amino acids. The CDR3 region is CASSLGQGAGYTF. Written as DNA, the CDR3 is TGTGCCAGCAGCCTAGGACAGGGGGCTGGCTACACCTTC.

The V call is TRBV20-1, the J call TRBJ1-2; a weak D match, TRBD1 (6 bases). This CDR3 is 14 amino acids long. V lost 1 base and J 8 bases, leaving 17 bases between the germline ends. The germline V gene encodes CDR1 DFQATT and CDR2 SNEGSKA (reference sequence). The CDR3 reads CSARVERGVRGYTF. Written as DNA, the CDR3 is TGCAGTGCTAGAGTCGAAAGGGGGGTGAGGGGCTACACCTTC.

The DNA of the CDR3 is TGCAGTGCTCCGCCCAGGACCATCCGGGAGACCCAGTACTTC. Residues: CSAPPRTIRETQYF. J is TRBJ2-5 and V is TRBV20-1; the D is unclear. The V and J ends lost 5 bases and 5 bases respectively, with 18 bases between them. The CDR3 consists of 14 residues. Germline CDR1 is DFQATT and CDR2 is SNEGSKA (reference sequence).

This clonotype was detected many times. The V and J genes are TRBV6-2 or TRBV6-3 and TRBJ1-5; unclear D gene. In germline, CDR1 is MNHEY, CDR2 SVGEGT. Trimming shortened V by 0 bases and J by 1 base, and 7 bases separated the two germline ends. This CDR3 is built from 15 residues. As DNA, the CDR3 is TGTGCCAGCAGTTACTCATTGGAAAGCAATCAGCCCCAGCATTTT. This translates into CASSYSLESNQPQHF.

The CDR3 sequence is CASSIDPRGIYGYTF. Written as DNA, the CDR3 is TGTGCCAGTAGTATAGACCCCAGGGGGATCTATGGCTACACCTTC. The chain uses TRBV19 and TRBJ1-2; 7 nucleotides match TRBD1. With V trimmed by 0 bases and J by 4 bases, 5 bases remained unmatched. Germline CDR1 is LNHDA and CDR2 is SQIVND (reference sequence). The CDR3 totals 15 residues.

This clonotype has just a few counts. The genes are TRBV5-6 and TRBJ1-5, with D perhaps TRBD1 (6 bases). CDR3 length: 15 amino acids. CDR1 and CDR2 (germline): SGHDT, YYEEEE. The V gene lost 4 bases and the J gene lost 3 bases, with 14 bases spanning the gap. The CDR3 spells CASSARTAFNQPQHF. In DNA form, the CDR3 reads TGTGCCAGCAGCGCCCGGACAGCTTTCAATCAGCCCCAGCATTTT.

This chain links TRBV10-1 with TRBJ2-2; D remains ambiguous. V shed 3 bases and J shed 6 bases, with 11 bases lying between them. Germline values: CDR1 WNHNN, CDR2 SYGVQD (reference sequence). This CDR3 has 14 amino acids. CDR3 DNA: TGCGCCAGCAGTGACTCCGGCCCCCCCGGGGAGCTGTTTTTT. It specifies CASSDSGPPGELFF.

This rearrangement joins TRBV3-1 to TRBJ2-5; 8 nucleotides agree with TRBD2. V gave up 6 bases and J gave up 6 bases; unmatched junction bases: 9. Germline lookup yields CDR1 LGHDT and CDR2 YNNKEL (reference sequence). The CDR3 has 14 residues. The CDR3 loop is CASRQRGGQQTQYF. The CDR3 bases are TGTGCCAGCAGGCAACGGGGGGGGCAACAGACCCAGTACTTC.